Given below is one T cell receptor beta chain in context. Antigen unknown. This sample was taken from a study of blood T cells in healthy people across ages. As for the study in general: About one barcoded beta molecule per two T cells was captured by template switching. Points from the study as a whole: Diversity of TCR beta correlated strongly with naive T cell percentage.

A second about 6 to 11 cycle PCR used barcoded and J-beta primers. Every sample returned 2.5 million or more CDR3-containing paired-end reads. TCRdb independently ran MiXCR on the 5' RACE reads; one entry per CDR3 protein. This table holds about 290,000 distinct CDR3 sequences, 25% to 30% found once. Each sample gave at least 7 million isolated PBMCs. The CDR3 runs to 15 residues. Germline CDR1 is SGHRS and CDR2 is YFSETQ. Sequences were obtained from blood. This sequence joins TRBV5-1 and TRBJ2-5; D ambiguous. The DNA end is more similar to TRBJ2-1, so the J call may be wrong. The receptor was derived from a woman aged 70-85 years in good health. CDR3 nucleotides: TGCGCCAGCAGCTTCGAACGCGCCCTGATTAGCGAGCAGTTCTTC. This gives the protein CASSFERALISEQFF.